This paragraph reports one TCR beta chain. As yet, its antigen is unknown. Likely a read error: the CDR3 ends without its conserved phenylalanine or tryptophan. The sample belongs to a study of T cell repertoires in cytomegalovirus infection. Looking at the study overall: Carrying CMV and the relevant HLA type showed in public TCR beta signatures. Study-level findings and limits: HLA-C-restricted TCR beta clonotypes specific for CMV led the ex vivo response. Totalled public TCR beta family frequency picked out people who carried CMV plus the relevant HLA.

In TCRdb, the reads were re-called with MiXCR into one record per CDR3 protein. Among 560,000 or so distinct CDR3 sequences, about 15% were seen once, and the ten largest hold under 30%. This CDR3 region has 13 residues. Trimming at V came to 5 bases and at J to 3 bases, leaving 4 bases not matched to a gene. The V gene's germline CDR1 is MNHEY and CDR2 SMNVEV (reference sequence). Sample: CD8+ T cells from PBMCs. V gene TRBV27 combines with J gene TRBJ2-7, with 7 bases matching TRBD1. The receptor comes from a human donor in good health (CMV status not recorded). Some clones in this sample may be carry-over from other donors' samples. CDR3 sequence reads: CASSIRDSYEQYL. CDR3 DNA sequence: TGTGCCAGCAGTATAAGGGACAGCTACGAGCAGTACTTA.